These 27 T cell receptor beta chains were all obtained from the same sample, sequenced in a study of beta chain features in type 1 diabetes. Study-wide findings and caveats: People with Type 1 diabetes carried modestly yet significantly shorter TCRB CDR3s in all four CD4+ subsets.

cDNA synthesis used the whole RNA isolate, giving expressed TCRB sequences. The assay was immunoSEQ multiplex PCR, and TCRdb's table has in-frame clones only and misses some. Of more than 20,000 clones listed, roughly half are singletons. These receptors lack a known antigen. The sample was stem cell memory CD4+ T cells from blood. The receptors were sampled from a young man with type 1 diabetes.

This chain joins TRBV9 and TRBJ2-5; 9 bases match TRBD2. Germline trimming cut 4 bases from V and 1 base from J; bases unmatched to any gene: 11. The CDR3 consists of 17 residues. Germline loops: CDR1 SGDLS, CDR2 YYNGEE. The CDR3 DNA is TGTGCCAGCAGCCCTATATCGGGGCGGGGGGGCCAAGAGACCCAGTACTTC. Translated, it gives CASSPISGRGGQETQYF.

The chain employs TRBV10-2 and TRBJ2-7; the match to TRBD2 covers 10 bases. The V gene end was trimmed by 1 base and the J gene end by 5 bases; junction bases not matched to a gene: 8. The length of the CDR3 is 16 residues. In germline, CDR1 is WSHSY, CDR2 SAAADI. The CDR3: CASSEWLAGAMDEQYF. The CDR3 DNA follows: TGCGCCAGCAGTGAGTGGCTAGCGGGGGCTATGGACGAGCAGTACTTC.

CDR3 in amino acids: CASRGQGNQPQHF. In DNA, the CDR3 is TGTGCCAGCAGAGGACAGGGCAATCAGCCCCAGCATTTT. The gene calls are TRBV2 and TRBJ1-5; 7 bases map to TRBD1. Germline V gene sequence: CDR1 SNHLY, CDR2 FYNNEI. The CDR3 totals 13 residues. With V trimmed by 6 bases and J by 2 bases, 1 base remained unmatched.

J is TRBJ1-1 and V is TRBV27; TRBD1 is a possible D gene (5 bases). This CDR3 contains 17 residues. Germline assignment: CDR1 MNHEY and CDR2 SMNVEV (reference sequence). Trimming removed 6 bases from V and 0 bases from J, with 20 bases in between. This chain's CDR3 is CASSPLRQIRLNTEAFF. Here the CDR3 DNA reads TGTGCCAGCAGCCCACTTAGACAGATCCGCCTGAACACTGAAGCTTTCTTT.

V usage is TRBV7-2 and J usage is TRBJ2-2, with TRBD2 identical over 14 bases. There are 17 residues in the CDR3. CDR1 SGHTA and CDR2 FQGNSA come from the germline V gene. J gave up 6 bases and V 4 bases, and 7 bases lay outside the gene matches. This CDR3 reads CASSSMTSGRAPGELFF. The CDR3 region has the DNA TGTGCCAGCAGCTCGATGACTAGCGGGAGGGCCCCCGGGGAGCTGTTTTTT.

This clone has only a few counts. The chain recombines TRBV7-9 with TRBJ2-3; the match to TRBD2 covers 11 bases. Germline CDR1 and CDR2: SEHNR and FQNEAQ (reference sequence). V was pared by 7 bases and J by 4 bases, with 4 bases of the junction left unmatched. The CDR3 has 14 amino acids. Written as DNA, the CDR3 is TGTGCCAGCATCGTGGGACTAGCGGCAGATACGCAGTATTTT. As protein: CASIVGLAADTQYF.

This chain connects TRBV6-1 to TRBJ2-3, with 9 bases fitting TRBD2. Germline trimming cut 3 bases from V and 2 bases from J; bases unmatched to any gene: 9. This CDR3 spans 17 amino acids. The germline V gene has CDR1 MNHNS and CDR2 SASEGT. CDR3 sequence reads: CASSDVSGGLPTDTQYF. CDR3 coding DNA: TGTGCCAGCAGTGACGTTAGCGGGGGCCTTCCCACAGATACGCAGTATTTT.

This clone showed up just a few times. The junction differs from germline at one of its ends, possibly a read error. The chain carries TRBV11-2 and TRBJ2-7; TRBD1 aligns across 12 bases. The germline V gene has CDR1 SGHAT and CDR2 FQNNGV. The CDR3 extends over 18 amino acids. DNA of the CDR3: TGTGCCAGCAGGTTAGGGGGGACAGGGGGCCCTAGCTCCTACGAGCAGTACTTC. Residues: CASRLGGTGGPSSYEQYF.

The chain employs TRBV6-5 and TRBJ1-1; no clear D. Per germline, CDR1 MNHEY and CDR2 SVGAGI. V gave up 6 bases and J gave up 5 bases, with 16 bases separating them. This CDR3 is built from 14 residues. Here the CDR3 reads CASSPYEGRTEAFF. The CDR3 DNA sequence: TGTGCCAGCAGCCCCTACGAAGGGAGGACTGAAGCTTTCTTT.

The V call is TRBV6-6, the J call TRBJ1-1; 8 bases are shared with TRBD1. The CDR3 is made up of 16 amino acids. V lost 8 bases, J lost 3 bases, and 14 bases stayed unmatched. Germline values: CDR1 MNHNY, CDR2 SVGAGI (reference sequence). DNA for the CDR3: TGTGCCAGCCACACCCCCCGGAACAGGGGGGACACTGAAGCTTTCTTT. This encodes CASHTPRNRGDTEAFF.

V usage is TRBV5-1 and J usage is TRBJ2-5, with TRBD1 identical over 7 bases. Germline assignment: CDR1 SGHRS and CDR2 YFSETQ. The CDR3 spans 16 residues. V lost 4 bases, J lost 1 base, and 10 bases stayed unmatched. The DNA for the CDR3 is TGCGCCAGCAGCGCGCAGACAGGGAGCACCCAAGAGACCCAGTACTTC. Amino acid sequence: CASSAQTGSTQETQYF. The entire variable domain, with the rest obtained from reference TRBV5-1 and TRBJ2-5, is as follows: KAGVTQTPRYLIKTRGQQVTLSCSPISGHRSVSWYQQTPGQGLQFLFEYFSETQRNKGNFPGRFSGRQFSNSRSEMNVSTLELGDSALYLCASSAQTGSTQETQYFGPGTRLLVL.

This clone came up a few times. The chain carries TRBV2 and TRBJ2-1, with TRBD2 matching 11 bases. This CDR3 contains 14 residues. The germline V gene has CDR1 SNHLY and CDR2 FYNNEI. The V gene end was trimmed by 6 bases and the J gene end by 6 bases; junction bases not matched to a gene: 4. CDR3 nucleotides: TGTGCCAGCAGAACTAGCGGGAGCTCCAATGAGCAGTTCTTC. This translates into CASRTSGSSNEQFF.

This clone occurred a few times. The chain has TRBV11-2 and TRBJ2-1, with TRBD2 as a possible D gene (6 bases). CDR1 and CDR2 from the germline V gene are SGHAT and FQNNGV. Trimming took off 3 bases at V and 9 bases at J, with 18 bases between the two ends. The CDR3 has 15 residues. CDR3 DNA sequence: TGTGCCAGCAGCTTTGGGGACGTCGGGGGACCTGAGCAGTTCTTC. Its translation: CASSFGDVGGPEQFF.

This clone has only a few counts. This chain connects TRBV15 to TRBJ2-1; 11 nucleotides match TRBD2. This CDR3 spans 16 amino acids. V lost 2 bases and J lost 5; bases outside the gene matches: 5. The germline CDR1 and CDR2 sequences are LNHNV and YYDKDF (reference sequence). CDR3 sequence reads: CATSRPTSGRDNEQFF. The DNA of the CDR3 is TGTGCCACCAGCAGACCCACTAGCGGGAGAGACAATGAGCAGTTCTTC.

This sequence joins TRBV7-9 and TRBJ2-2; 13 bases align to TRBD2. The CDR3 totals 16 residues. The V gene end was trimmed by 4 bases and the J gene end by 5 bases; junction bases not matched to a gene: 4. The germline V gene has CDR1 SEHNR and CDR2 FQNEAQ (reference sequence). This CDR3 is CASSSRTSGSTGELFF. Here the CDR3 DNA reads TGTGCCAGCAGCTCTAGGACTAGCGGGAGTACCGGGGAGCTGTTTTTT.

The V call is TRBV18, the J call TRBJ2-1; 7 positions agree with TRBD2. J was trimmed by 0 bases and V by 3 bases; bases with no gene match: 5. Germline CDR1 is KGHSH and CDR2 is LQKENI. This CDR3 is built from 16 residues. CDR3 amino acids: CASSPGGFSSYNEQFF. The CDR3, as DNA: TGTGCCAGCTCACCCGGGGGGTTCAGCTCCTACAATGAGCAGTTCTTC.

The CDR3 DNA sequence: TGTGCCAGCTCACCACCGCACGGTGAAAAACTGTTTTTT. Protein: CASSPPHGEKLFF. The chain is built from TRBV18 and TRBJ1-4; no clear D. The CDR3 runs to 13 residues. V lost 0 bases and J 7 bases, leaving 6 bases between the germline ends. The V gene's germline CDR1 is KGHSH and CDR2 LQKENI.

The sample holds a few counts of this clone. The chain couples TRBV4-2 to TRBJ2-1; possible D gene TRBD2, 6 bases. The CDR3 runs to 17 residues. V was trimmed by 7 bases and J by 0 bases, leaving 19 bases between them. Germline CDR1 reads LGHNA; CDR2 reads YNFKEQ. The CDR3 region is CASTGSGTQSSYNEQFF. The DNA of the CDR3 is TGTGCCAGCACCGGTAGCGGAACCCAGAGCTCCTACAATGAGCAGTTCTTC.

The gene calls are TRBV6-5 and TRBJ2-5; no clear D gene. V lost 9 bases and J lost 7, with 24 bases in between. Looked up from germline, CDR1 is MNHEY and CDR2 is SVGAGI. The CDR3 has 15 amino acids. The CDR3 bases are TGTGCCAGTTTCTCCCCTCACCCCGGGTCGGGGACCCAGTACTTC. Translating gives CASFSPHPGSGTQYF.

The chain carries TRBV12-5 and TRBJ2-1; D is undetermined. V was clipped by 5 bases and J by 7 bases, with 6 bases between them. This CDR3 region has 11 residues. Germline assignment: CDR1 LGHNT and CDR2 FRNRAP. The CDR3 DNA sequence: TGTGCTAGTGGTCTGAGGAATGAGCAGTTCTTC. It codes for CASGLRNEQFF.

This clone was observed a few times. CDR3 region: CASGGQARTDTQYF. CDR3 nucleotides: TGTGCCAGCGGGGGACAGGCGAGGACAGATACGCAGTATTTT. The gene calls are TRBV9 and TRBJ2-3, with 8 bases matching TRBD1. The V segment lost 7 bases and the J segment 3 bases; nucleotides outside the gene matches: 7. This CDR3 region has 14 residues. Germline values: CDR1 SGDLS, CDR2 YYNGEE.

The chain recombines TRBV27 with TRBJ2-7; TRBD2 matches 8 bases. The germline CDR1 and CDR2 sequences are MNHEY and SMNVEV (reference sequence). Trimming took 8 bases from V and 6 from J; bases not matched to a gene: 9. The CDR3 is 13 amino acids. CDR3 region: CASSTRGDLEQYF. The CDR3 region has the DNA TGTGCCAGCTCTACGCGGGGGGACCTCGAGCAGTACTTC.

The chain joins TRBV29-1 to TRBJ1-4; perhaps TRBD1 as D (6 bases). The V gene's germline CDR1 is SQVTM and CDR2 ANQGSEA. The CDR3 covers 12 residues. Trimming shortened V by 7 bases and J by 4 bases, and 10 bases separated the two germline ends. CDR3 nucleotide sequence: TGCAGCGGCCAGGGGATTAATGAAAAACTGTTTTTT. Residues: CSGQGINEKLFF. Based on the CDR3 plus reference TRBV29-1 and TRBJ1-4, the full variable domain is SAVISQKPSRDICQRGTSLTIQCQVDSQVTMMFWYRQQPGQSLTLIATANQGSEATYESGFVIDKFPISRPNLTFSTLTVSNMSPEDSSIYLCSGQGINEKLFFGSGTQLSVL.

The CDR3 DNA follows: TGTGCCAGCAGGGACACCAACGGAAACACCATATATTTT. This sequence encodes CASRDTNGNTIYF. V and J are TRBV2 and TRBJ1-3, with a possible D match to TRBD1 (5 bases). V was pared by 6 bases and J by 4 bases, with 10 bases between. Germline CDR1 reads SNHLY; CDR2 reads FYNNEI. The CDR3 runs 13 residues.

This chain links TRBV2 with TRBJ2-1; no reliable D call. The CDR3 has 12 amino acids. Deletions cut 3 bases from V and 5 bases from J, with 5 bases between. Looked up from germline, CDR1 is SNHLY and CDR2 is FYNNEI. CDR3 coding DNA: TGTGCCAGCAGTGAGGGCCACAATGAGCAGTTCTTC. Translating it yields CASSEGHNEQFF.

The chain combines TRBV30 with TRBJ1-4; no definite D call. Per germline, CDR1 GTSNPN and CDR2 SVGIG (reference sequence). V shed 0 bases and J shed 3 bases, with 8 bases lying between them. The length of the CDR3 is 14 residues. Here the CDR3 reads CAWSVSVANEKLFF. The CDR3 coding sequence is TGTGCCTGGAGTGTTTCGGTTGCTAATGAAAAACTGTTTTTT.

This rearrangement joins TRBV15 to TRBJ2-3, with 7 positions matching TRBD2. In germline, CDR1 is LNHNV, CDR2 YYDKDF (reference sequence). V lost 5 bases and J lost 5; bases outside the gene matches: 13. CDR3 length: 16 amino acids. The CDR3 DNA sequence: TGTGCCACCAGCGCTAGCGGACCCGGTGTCGTAGATACGCAGTATTTT. This sequence encodes CATSASGPGVVDTQYF.